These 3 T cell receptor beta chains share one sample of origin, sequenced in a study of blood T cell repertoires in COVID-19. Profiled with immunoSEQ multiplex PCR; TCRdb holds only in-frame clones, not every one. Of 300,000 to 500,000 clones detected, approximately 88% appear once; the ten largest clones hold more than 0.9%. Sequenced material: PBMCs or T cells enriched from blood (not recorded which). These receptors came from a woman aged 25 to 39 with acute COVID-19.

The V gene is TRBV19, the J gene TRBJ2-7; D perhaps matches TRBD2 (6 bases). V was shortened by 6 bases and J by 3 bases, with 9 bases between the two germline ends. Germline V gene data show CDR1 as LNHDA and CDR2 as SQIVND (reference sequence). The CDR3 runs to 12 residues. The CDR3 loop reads CASRGGNYEQYF. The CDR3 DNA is TGTGCCAGTAGGGGCGGGAACTACGAGCAGTACTTC.

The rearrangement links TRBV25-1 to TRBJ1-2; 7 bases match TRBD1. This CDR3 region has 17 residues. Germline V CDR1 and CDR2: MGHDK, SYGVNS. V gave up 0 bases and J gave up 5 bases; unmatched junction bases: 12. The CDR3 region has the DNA TGTGCCAGCAGTGAATATAAAGGGGGCGACAGCCCGTATGGCTACACCTTC. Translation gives CASSEYKGGDSPYGYTF.

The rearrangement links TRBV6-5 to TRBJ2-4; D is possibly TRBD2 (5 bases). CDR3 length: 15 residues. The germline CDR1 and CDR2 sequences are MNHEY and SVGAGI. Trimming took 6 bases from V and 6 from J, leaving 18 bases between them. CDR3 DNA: TGTGCCAGCAGCCCAGGCGGAGCGGCAGGAAACATTCAGTACTTC. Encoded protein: CASSPGGAAGNIQYF.